The clone carrying this TCR beta chain occurred a few times. Its target is not known. Read sequence stops 3 residues before the CDR3 end, and the germline J gene provides the missing end. The data were taken from a study of T cell clonality in common variable immunodeficiency. Study observations and caveats: Links between repertoire features and CVID complications were heterogeneity-limited.

Sequencing was performed with immunoSEQ multiplex PCR; in TCRdb, only in-frame clones are kept and a portion is missing. The sample yields about 52,000 clones, without any singletons. This CDR3 contains 14 residues. Germline V gene data show CDR1 as KGHSH and CDR2 as LQKENI. Specimen: peripheral blood mononuclear cells. The source is a person aged 18 to 75 in good health. The J gene is TRBJ2-3, the V gene TRBV18; D assignment may be TRBD1 or TRBD2 (5 bases each). CDR3: CASSPNQGEETQYF. Partial CDR3 DNA: TGTGCCAGCTCCCCGAACCAGGGAGAAGAGACG.